Below are 21 T cell receptor beta chains sequenced from a single sample in a study of blood T cell repertoires in COVID-19. Sequencing was performed with immunoSEQ multiplex PCR; in TCRdb, only in-frame clones are kept and a portion is missing. The sample yields 150,000 to 200,000 clones, 84% seen once. The sample comprised peripheral blood. The receptor source for this set is a woman of 80 years or more with acute or convalescent COVID-19.

The V call is TRBV4-2, the J call TRBJ2-7; weak D call: TRBD2 (5 bases). V lost 1 base and J lost 3, with 10 bases in between. Germline loops: CDR1 LGHNA, CDR2 YNFKEQ. The CDR3 spans 14 residues. As DNA, the CDR3 is TGTGCCAGCAGCCAAGCGTTAGAGGGCTACGAGCAGTACTTC. Protein product: CASSQALEGYEQYF.

The CDR3 nucleotides read TGTGCCTGGATGCATACCGGGACACCCGATGGGGCTTTCTTT. Its translation: CAWMHTGTPDGAFF. The chain is built from TRBV30 and TRBJ1-1, with a weak D call TRBD1 (6 bases). Germline loops: CDR1 GTSNPN, CDR2 SVGIG (reference sequence). The CDR3 totals 14 residues. The V end lost 4 bases, the J end lost 11 bases, and 23 bases lay between the germline ends. Full variable domain (remainder filled in from reference TRBV30 and TRBJ1-1): SQTIHQWPATLVQPVGSPLSLECTVEGTSNPNLYWYRQAAGRGLQLLFYSVGIGQISSEVPQNLSASRPQDRQFILSSKKLLLSDSGFYLCAWMHTGTPDGAFFGQGTRLTVV.

The genes are TRBV11-2 and TRBJ2-7; TRBD1 matches at 7 bases. J gave up 5 bases and V 5 bases, and 12 bases lay outside the gene matches. The CDR3 totals 15 residues. Germline V CDR1 and CDR2: SGHAT, FQNNGV. The CDR3 loop reads CASSPHSGGTNEQYF. CDR3 DNA sequence: TGTGCCAGCAGCCCTCATTCAGGGGGAACTAACGAGCAGTACTTC.

The chain recombines TRBV19 with TRBJ2-3; weak D call: TRBD2 (5 bases). This CDR3 contains 15 residues. The ends were cut back, 4 bases at V and 0 bases at J, with 11 bases in the middle. From germline, CDR1 is LNHDA and CDR2 SQIVND (reference sequence). Here the CDR3 reads CASSTLVSSTDTQYF. In DNA form, the CDR3 reads TGTGCCAGTAGTACACTAGTTTCTAGCACAGATACGCAGTATTTT.

V gene TRBV7-2 combines with J gene TRBJ1-1, with 7 positions matching TRBD1. The CDR3 has 14 residues. From germline, CDR1 is SGHTA and CDR2 FQGNSA. Germline trimming cut 5 bases from V and 5 bases from J; bases unmatched to any gene: 8. This CDR3 is CASSVTGVETEAFF. The CDR3 bases are TGTGCCAGCAGCGTAACAGGGGTAGAGACTGAAGCTTTCTTT.

The chain couples TRBV28 to TRBJ1-3; maybe TRBD1 (5 bases). This CDR3 comprises 16 residues. Germline V CDR1 and CDR2: MDHEN, SYDVKM. Between the trimmed V and J ends, which lost 6 bases and 0 bases, there was a span of 15 bases. The CDR3 DNA is TGTGCCAGCAGATCCCAGGGTTTTGGCTCTGGAAACACCATATATTTT. It encodes CASRSQGFGSGNTIYF.

The genes are TRBV19 and TRBJ1-6; no clear D. The CDR3 spans 14 residues. Trimming removed 7 bases from V and 0 bases from J, with 7 bases in between. The germline gives CDR1 LNHDA, CDR2 SQIVND (reference sequence). CDR3 DNA sequence: TGTGCCAGTATGCCGAGCTCCTATAATTCACCCCTCCACTTT. Encoded protein: CASMPSSYNSPLHF. The full variable domain, in which reference TRBV19 and TRBJ1-6 provide the parts outside the CDR3, is DGGITQSPKYLFRKEGQNVTLSCEQNLNHDAMYWYRQDPGQGLRLIYYSQIVNDFQKGDIAEGYSVSREKKESFPLTVTSAQKNPTAFYLCASMPSSYNSPLHFGNGTRLTVT.

The V call is TRBV19, the J call TRBJ2-1, with D maybe TRBD2 (6 bases). V lost 7 bases and J lost 7, with 17 bases in between. Germline loops: CDR1 LNHDA, CDR2 SQIVND (reference sequence). CDR3 length equals 14 residues. The CDR3 sequence is CASNGGGRGNEQFF. For the CDR3, the DNA is TGTGCCAGTAATGGGGGAGGCCGAGGGAATGAGCAGTTCTTC.

In this sample, this clone turned up once. This sequence joins TRBV9 and TRBJ1-4; D may be TRBD1 (5 bases). Germline lookup yields CDR1 SGDLS and CDR2 YYNGEE. The V gene lost 0 bases and the J gene lost 13 bases, with 19 bases spanning the gap. CDR3 length: 15 residues. The CDR3 DNA reads TGTGCCAGCAGCGTAGATCGGGCGGCGTACGGGGGACTGTTTTTT. Protein sequence: CASSVDRAAYGGLFF.

The chain combines TRBV28 with TRBJ2-7, with D perhaps TRBD1 (5 bases). The CDR3 sequence is 13 residues long. Deletions cut 3 bases from V and 1 base from J, with 7 bases between. Germline CDR1 reads MDHEN; CDR2 reads SYDVKM. The DNA for the CDR3 is TGTGCCAGCAGTTTCGCAGGGTCCTACGAGCAGTACTTC. Translating it yields CASSFAGSYEQYF.

This chain connects TRBV6-5 to TRBJ1-1; maybe TRBD1 (5 bases). The CDR3 totals 13 residues. Per germline, CDR1 MNHEY and CDR2 SVGAGI. V gave up 8 bases and J gave up 7 bases, with 17 bases separating them. The CDR3 DNA reads TGTGCCAGCCAAGCGGGCGGGGGTGGTGAAGCTTTCTTT. It codes for CASQAGGGGEAFF.

V is TRBV24-1 and J is TRBJ1-6, with D tentatively TRBD1 (5 bases). Trimming took off 4 bases at V and 7 bases at J, with 10 bases between the two ends. Per germline, CDR1 KGHDR and CDR2 SFDVKD. The length of the CDR3 is 14 residues. CDR3 sequence reads: CATSEPGKNSPLHF. In nucleotides, the CDR3 is TGTGCCACCAGTGAGCCAGGGAAAAATTCACCCCTCCACTTT.

V and J are TRBV19 and TRBJ2-3; a weak D match, TRBD2 (6 bases). The CDR3 is 15 residues long. Germline CDR1 LNHDA, CDR2 SQIVND (reference sequence). V was shortened by 5 bases and J by 4 bases, with 16 bases between the two germline ends. This CDR3 is CASSPGSGEADTQYF. The CDR3 DNA sequence: TGTGCCAGTAGTCCCGGCTCGGGAGAGGCAGATACGCAGTATTTT.

The rearrangement joins TRBV7-6 to TRBJ2-2; TRBD2 matches 10 bases. V was pared by 5 bases and J by 2 bases, with 5 bases of the junction left unmatched. The CDR3 has 16 amino acids. The germline V gene has CDR1 SGHVS and CDR2 FNYEAQ. This CDR3 is CASSKLAGANTGELFF. CDR3 nucleotides: TGTGCCAGCAGCAAGCTAGCGGGAGCTAACACCGGGGAGCTGTTTTTT.

This clone was seen a single time. The chain uses TRBV10-3 and TRBJ2-5; tentatively, D is TRBD1 (6 bases). Trimming pared 4 bases from V and 1 base from J, leaving 10 bases between. CDR1 and CDR2 (germline): ENHRY, SYGVKD. The length of the CDR3 is 14 residues. CDR3 in DNA: TGTGCCATCAGTGTGACAGGAGGCCAAGAGACCCAGTACTTC. As protein: CAISVTGGQETQYF.

This chain uses TRBV9 with TRBJ1-6; 8 nucleotides align to TRBD1. Germline lookup yields CDR1 SGDLS and CDR2 YYNGEE. Unmatched junction bases numbered 14, after V lost 3 bases and J lost 6 bases. The CDR3 loop spans 18 amino acids. The CDR3 sequence is CASSARPRDRSPNSPLHF. The CDR3, as DNA: TGTGCCAGCAGCGCACGCCCCCGGGACAGGAGCCCTAATTCACCCCTCCACTTT.

The chain recombines TRBV29-1 with TRBJ2-3; perhaps TRBD1 as D (5 bases). The length of the CDR3 is 14 residues. Germline V gives CDR1 SQVTM, CDR2 ANQGSEA. V was clipped by 4 bases and J by 0 bases, with 11 bases between them. CDR3 nucleotides: TGCAGCGTTGGTAAGGGGCACAGCACAGATACGCAGTATTTT. Protein product: CSVGKGHSTDTQYF.

The chain joins TRBV30 to TRBJ2-5, with D perhaps matching TRBD2 (6 bases). V lost 3 bases and J lost 5, with 13 bases in between. CDR1 and CDR2 (germline): GTSNPN, SVGIG (reference sequence). The CDR3 sequence is 13 residues long. DNA of the CDR3: TGTGCCTGGAGCCGCCGGGAGAGGGAGACCCAGTACTTC. Its translation is CAWSRRERETQYF.

This clone was seen a single time. The genes are TRBV5-6 and TRBJ1-5; maybe TRBD1 (5 bases). Between the trimmed V and J ends, which lost 1 base and 1 base, there was a span of 9 bases. The CDR3 has 15 residues. Germline V CDR1 and CDR2: SGHDT, YYEEEE. The CDR3 is CASSLFQGSNQPQHF. For the CDR3, the DNA is TGTGCCAGCAGCTTGTTCCAGGGAAGCAATCAGCCCCAGCATTTT.

The V and J genes are TRBV5-5 and TRBJ1-1; D is perhaps TRBD1 (5 bases). Germline lookup yields CDR1 SGHKS and CDR2 YYEKEE (reference sequence). The V and J ends lost 5 bases and 1 base respectively, with 15 bases between them. CDR3 length equals 15 residues. Here the CDR3 DNA reads TGTGCCAGCAGTGACGGGGGAAAAGGGAACACTGAAGCTTTCTTT. Amino acids: CASSDGGKGNTEAFF.

The chain links TRBV3-1 (or the pseudogene TRBV3-2) to TRBJ2-7, with 8 bases identical to TRBD1. J gave up 2 bases and V 1 base, and 7 bases lay outside the gene matches. The germline gives CDR1 LGHDT, CDR2 YNNKEL (reference sequence). There are 16 residues in the CDR3. CDR3 region: CASSQVPGQGPYEQYF. The CDR3 coding sequence is TGTGCCAGCAGCCAAGTCCCTGGACAGGGTCCCTACGAGCAGTACTTC.